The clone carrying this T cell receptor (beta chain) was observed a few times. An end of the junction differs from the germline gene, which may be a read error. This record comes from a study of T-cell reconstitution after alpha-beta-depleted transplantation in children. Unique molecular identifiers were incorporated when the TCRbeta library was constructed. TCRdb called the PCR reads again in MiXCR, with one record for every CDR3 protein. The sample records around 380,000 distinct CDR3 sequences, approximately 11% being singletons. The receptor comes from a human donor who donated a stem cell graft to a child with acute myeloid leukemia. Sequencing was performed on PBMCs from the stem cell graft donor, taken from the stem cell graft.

CDR3 DNA: TGCGCCAGCACCTTGGGGCGGGAAGTGGGAACAGATACGCAGTATTTT. Translation gives CASTLGREVGTDTQYF. The V call is TRBV5-1, the J call TRBJ2-3, with a possible D match to TRBD2 (6 bases). Germline CDR1 SGHRS, CDR2 YFSETQ. This CDR3 region has 16 residues.